The 14 T cell receptor beta chains in this list originate from one sample, sequenced in a study of blood T cell repertoires in COVID-19 (dated by TCRdb to between 2020 and 2021). The protocol used for the library was the immunoSEQ multiplex PCR assay. The immuneACCESS repertoire file appears here via TCRdb, limited to in-frame rearrangements. These files lack a portion of the clones; in checked studies, under half of the deficit traces to unresolved V genes, and the cause of the others is not known. This sample gives fewer than 300,000 clones in total; 65% to 90% of them show up just once. The ten largest account for 4% to 6% of the sample. Sequencing was carried out using peripheral blood. All receptors derive from a man between 50 and 59 years old with active or convalescent COVID-19.

This chain uses TRBV6-5 with TRBJ2-7; the match to TRBD2 covers 9 bases. Germline CDR1 MNHEY, CDR2 SVGAGI. The V and J ends lost 4 bases and 5 bases, in that order; junction bases with no gene match: 12. This CDR3 region has 16 residues. The CDR3 region is CASSSLAGRGVHEQYF. DNA of the CDR3: TGTGCCAGCAGTTCTCTAGCGGGAAGGGGTGTCCACGAGCAGTACTTC.

The chain combines TRBV3-1 (or the pseudogene TRBV3-2) with TRBJ2-2; D not certain. V lost 7 bases, J lost 4 bases, and 4 bases lay in between. CDR1 and CDR2 from the germline V gene are LGHDT and YNNKEL (reference sequence). CDR3 length: 11 residues. CDR3 sequence: CASTSTGELFF. The CDR3 DNA reads TGTGCCAGCACGTCCACCGGGGAGCTGTTTTTT.

The chain employs TRBV6-5 and TRBJ1-6; the D gene is possibly TRBD1 (5 bases). The germline CDR1 and CDR2 sequences are MNHEY and SVGAGI. V was trimmed by 6 bases and J by 6 bases, leaving 15 bases between them. The CDR3 is 15 residues long. The CDR3 DNA reads as TGTGCCAGCAGCCAGACAGACGGGGGTAATTCACCCCTCCACTTT. Amino acid sequence: CASSQTDGGNSPLHF.

This clone has more than one count but fewer than ten. CDR3 DNA sequence: TGTGCCAGCAGTTACCTTTATAGCCCACCGGGACAGCACACCGGGGAGCTGTTTTTT. Its translation: CASSYLYSPPGQHTGELFF. V and J are TRBV6-2 or TRBV6-3 and TRBJ2-2; 7 bases are shared with TRBD1. V lost 2 bases to trimming and J lost 3 bases; unmatched junction nucleotides: 15. CDR1 is MNHEY and CDR2 is SVGEGT in the germline V gene. CDR3 length: 19 amino acids.

The chain recombines TRBV28 with TRBJ2-1; D ambiguous. Trimming took off 4 bases at V and 9 bases at J, with 10 bases between the two ends. The CDR3 is 12 amino acids. CDR1 MDHEN and CDR2 SYDVKM come from the germline V gene. CDR3 coding DNA: TGTGCCAGCAGTTCCCTATACCGTGAGCAGTTCTTC. Its protein is CASSSLYREQFF. The variable domain in full, with the rest retrieved from reference TRBV28 and TRBJ2-1, is DVKVTQSSRYLVKRTGEKVFLECVQDMDHENMFWYRQDPGLGLRLIYFSYDVKMKEKGDIPEGYSVSREKKERFSLILESASTNQTSMYLCASSSLYREQFFGPGTRLTVL.

V usage is TRBV24-1 and J usage is TRBJ2-3; D may be TRBD1 (5 bases). Trimming pared 7 bases from V and 1 base from J, leaving 8 bases between. The germline CDR1 and CDR2 sequences are KGHDR and SFDVKD. The CDR3 is made up of 13 amino acids. The CDR3 region is CATRLGGTDTQYF. Written as DNA, the CDR3 is TGTGCCACCAGGCTAGGGGGCACAGATACGCAGTATTTT.

This clone came up many times. The J gene is TRBJ2-1, the V gene TRBV7-2; D might be TRBD2 (6 bases). Germline values: CDR1 SGHTA, CDR2 FQGNSA. The CDR3 is made up of 16 amino acids. Trimming stripped 2 bases from V and 3 bases from J, with 14 bases between. For the CDR3, the DNA is TGTGCCAGCAGCTTATGGGCGGGAACCGACTACAATGAGCAGTTCTTC. Translated: CASSLWAGTDYNEQFF.

This chain joins TRBV24-1 and TRBJ2-2, with a tentative D call TRBD2 (5 bases). CDR3 length: 13 amino acids. Germline loops: CDR1 KGHDR, CDR2 SFDVKD. Trimming pared 5 bases from V and 3 bases from J, leaving 6 bases between. CDR3 in DNA: TGTGCCACCAGTGGAGGGCACACCGGGGAGCTGTTTTTT. Amino acid sequence: CATSGGHTGELFF.

The rearrangement joins TRBV12-3 or TRBV12-4 to TRBJ1-1; maybe TRBD1 (5 bases). V was cut by 3 bases and J by 5 bases, with 7 bases left in between. The CDR3 is 12 residues long. The DNA for the CDR3 is TGTGCCAGCAGTTTGGGGCGAACTGAAGCTTTCTTT. This gives the protein CASSLGRTEAFF.

The chain joins TRBV11-2 to TRBJ1-1; D ambiguous. Germline loops: CDR1 SGHAT, CDR2 FQNNGV. The CDR3 has 14 residues. Trimming took off 5 bases at V and 0 bases at J, with 10 bases between the two ends. The CDR3 DNA reads as TGTGCCAGCAGCCCCGGAGGCATGAACACTGAAGCTTTCTTT. Residues: CASSPGGMNTEAFF.

The V gene is TRBV9, the J gene TRBJ1-5; 7 nucleotides match TRBD1. The germline gives CDR1 SGDLS, CDR2 YYNGEE. V dropped 3 bases and J dropped 5; count of bases not matched to a gene: 8. CDR3 length: 15 residues. The DNA for the CDR3 is TGTGCCAGCAGCGGGGACAGCCTACCCGATCAGCCCCAGCATTTT. Protein sequence: CASSGDSLPDQPQHF.

This clone was counted a few times. V is TRBV7-9 and J is TRBJ1-1; no clear D gene. V was cut by 5 bases and J by 7 bases, with 20 bases left in between. There are 15 residues in the CDR3. The germline V gene encodes CDR1 SEHNR and CDR2 FQNEAQ (reference sequence). The CDR3 nucleotides are TGTGCCAGCAGCCACCCGAGCGACGGATTCAATGAAGCTTTCTTT. Its protein product is CASSHPSDGFNEAFF.

The table lists this clone with a count of one. The V and J genes are TRBV7-9 and TRBJ1-5, with a possible D match to TRBD1 (5 bases). V shed 1 base and J shed 0 bases, with 10 bases lying between them. This CDR3 is built from 16 residues. Germline V gives CDR1 SEHNR, CDR2 FQNEAQ (reference sequence). The CDR3 nucleotides read TGTGCCAGCAGCTTAGGGACATTTGATAGCAATCAGCCCCAGCATTTT. Its translation: CASSLGTFDSNQPQHF.

This chain joins TRBV7-8 and TRBJ1-5, with D perhaps matching TRBD1 (5 bases). The germline V gene has CDR1 SGHVS and CDR2 FQNEAQ. There are 14 residues in the CDR3. Trimming removed 0 bases at V and 4 bases at J, with 7 bases between. In DNA form, the CDR3 reads TGTGCCAGCAGCTTAGCGGAGGGGAATCAGCCCCAGCATTTT. It is translated as CASSLAEGNQPQHF.